This T cell receptor beta chain was captured in a study of T cell responses to AZD1222 COVID-19 vaccine. Study outcomes and limitations: Sampling captured repertoires only after the peak T cell response.

Germline-derived CDR1 and CDR2 are LGHDT and YNNKEL (reference sequence). This CDR3 is 15 amino acids long. Trimming took off 0 bases at V and 5 bases at J, with 13 bases between the two ends. The method was immunoSEQ multiplex PCR; TCRdb's version includes in-frame clones alone and lacks a portion of them. Among approximately 94,000 clones listed, 87% were seen once. As regards this clone: Antigen: not known.

The clonotype was recovered from an adult in good health. This sample comprised peripheral blood, obtained on day 0 of MenACWY control vaccination. The V gene is TRBV3-1 (or the pseudogene TRBV3-2), the J gene TRBJ1-2; D not certain. This CDR3 reads CASSQERTIGYGYTF. The CDR3, as DNA: TGTGCCAGCAGCCAAGAGCGCACGATCGGATATGGCTACACCTTC.